This entry lists 19 T cell receptor beta chains sequenced from one sample in a study of blood T cells in healthy people across ages. Combining a sample-barcoded 5' primer with a J-beta primer mix, a second PCR ran for 7 to 11 cycles. TCRdb reanalysed the 5' RACE reads using MiXCR and keeps one entry per CDR3 protein. The sample holds 1,100,000 or so distinct CDR3 sequences, roughly 45% seen once. Input material: blood. The receptors stem from an older woman in good health.

The V and J genes are TRBV12-3 or TRBV12-4 and TRBJ2-1; tentative D call: TRBD1 (6 bases). Trimming cost V 1 base and J 9 bases, with 7 bases left between them. This CDR3 has 12 residues. The CDR3 nucleotides read TGTGCCAGCAGTTTAGGACAGGCTGAGCAGTTCTTC. Residues: CASSLGQAEQFF.

This clonotype was seen ten or more times. The CDR3 nucleotides read TGTGCCAGCAGTTTATGGGGGACCTCGAATGAGCAGTTCTTC. Its translation is CASSLWGTSNEQFF. The gene calls are TRBV28 and TRBJ2-1; D may correspond to TRBD1 or TRBD2 (5 bases each). The CDR3 is made up of 14 amino acids. V lost 0 bases, J lost 7 bases, and 10 bases lay in between. From germline, CDR1 is MDHEN and CDR2 SYDVKM.

The CDR3 DNA reads as TGTGCCAGCAGTTTATCGGTCAGACAAGAGGGCGCTTTCTTT. Its translation is CASSLSVRQEGAFF. V and J are TRBV28 and TRBJ1-1; D gene unclear. V lost 1 base to trimming and J lost 11 bases, with 17 bases between them. CDR3 length equals 14 residues. The germline gives CDR1 MDHEN, CDR2 SYDVKM.

A note on this clonotype: A junction boundary mismatches the germline segment, possibly from a read error. This chain connects TRBV20-1 to TRBJ2-1, with D perhaps assigned TRBD1 or TRBD2 (7 bases each). Germline V lookup: CDR1 DFQATT, CDR2 SNEGSKA (reference sequence). This CDR3 spans 15 amino acids. The DNA for the CDR3 is TGCAGTGCTAGAGATTCAGGGGGAGGGTACAATGAGCGGTTCTTC. Translating gives CSARDSGGGYNERFF.

The chain is built from TRBV6-6 and TRBJ2-1; 8 positions agree with TRBD2. Per the germline V gene, CDR1 is MNHNY and CDR2 is SVGAGI (reference sequence). Trimming removed 2 bases from V and 5 bases from J; junction bases left unmatched: 8. The CDR3 loop spans 16 amino acids. The CDR3 DNA sequence: TGTGCCAGCAGTTACCAGAGCGGGAGTTTAAACAATGAGCAGTTCTTC. Encoded protein: CASSYQSGSLNNEQFF.

This clonotype was observed a few times. CDR3 protein: CASSQAGSADTQYF. CDR3 in DNA: TGTGCCAGCAGCCAGGCGGGATCGGCCGATACGCAGTATTTT. The chain employs TRBV7-3 and TRBJ2-3, with TRBD2 as a possible D gene (6 bases). Germline lookup yields CDR1 SGHTA and CDR2 FQGTGA. The V end lost 5 bases, the J end lost 6 bases, and 15 bases lay between the germline ends. The CDR3 spans 14 residues.

This clonotype showed up many times. V is TRBV29-1 and J is TRBJ2-4; D perhaps matches TRBD1 (5 bases). Trimming shortened V by 6 bases and J by 7 bases, and 10 bases separated the two germline ends. Per the germline V gene, CDR1 is SQVTM and CDR2 is ANQGSEA. The CDR3 is 11 amino acids. The chain's CDR3 is CSVRQTNIQYF. CDR3 sequence (DNA): TGCAGCGTCCGACAGACCAACATTCAGTACTTC. Filled out from reference TRBV29-1 and TRBJ2-4, the complete variable domain reads SAVISQKPSRDICQRGTSLTIQCQVDSQVTMMFWYRQQPGQSLTLIATANQGSEATYESGFVIDKFPISRPNLTFSTLTVSNMSPEDSSIYLCSVRQTNIQYFGAGTRLSVL.

This clonotype has more than one count but fewer than ten. The chain couples TRBV10-3 to TRBJ2-2; 10 bases are a match to TRBD2. The CDR3 covers 15 residues. V was clipped by 10 bases and J by 1 base; unmatched bases: 6. Germline V gene data show CDR1 as ENHRY and CDR2 as SYGVKD. CDR3 amino acids: CATRSSGRNTGELFF. For the CDR3, the DNA is TGTGCCACCCGATCTAGCGGGAGGAACACCGGGGAGCTGTTTTTT.

The V call is TRBV6-2 or TRBV6-3, the J call TRBJ2-1, with TRBD1 as a possible D gene (5 bases). The V and J ends lost 2 bases and 0 bases respectively, with 8 bases between them. The CDR3 totals 15 residues. Germline V gene lookup returns CDR1 MNHEY and CDR2 SVGEGT. Written as DNA, the CDR3 is TGTGCCAGCAGTTACCGACAGAGCTCCTACAATGAGCAGTTCTTC. It codes for CASSYRQSSYNEQFF.

This chain links TRBV7-9 with TRBJ2-5; 11 bases are shared with TRBD1. J was trimmed by 11 bases and V by 6 bases; bases with no gene match: 5. The V gene's germline CDR1 is SEHNR and CDR2 FQNEAQ (reference sequence). The CDR3 length is 12 residues. The CDR3 nucleotides are TGTGCCAGCAGTCACCGGGACAGGGGGCAGTACTTC. Its protein is CASSHRDRGQYF.

The genes are TRBV20-1 and TRBJ1-2, with 8 nucleotides matching TRBD1. There are 14 residues in the CDR3. Germline CDR1 and CDR2: DFQATT and SNEGSKA (reference sequence). Losses at the gene ends were 5 bases for V and 7 bases for J; bases not matched to a gene: 12. The CDR3, as DNA: TGCAGTGCTGCCGTTGGCAGGGGGCTTAGTGGCTACACCTTC. Its protein is CSAAVGRGLSGYTF.

The V call is TRBV6-6, the J call TRBJ1-2; D gene ambiguous. Germline lookup yields CDR1 MNHNY and CDR2 SVGAGI (reference sequence). The CDR3 consists of 15 residues. Trimming pared 0 bases from V and 2 bases from J, leaving 10 bases between. CDR3 protein: CASSYSRTPNYGYTF. Written as DNA, the CDR3 is TGTGCCAGCAGTTACTCGAGAACACCGAACTATGGCTACACCTTC.

The chain joins TRBV29-1 to TRBJ2-5, with 10 positions matching TRBD1. This CDR3 region has 14 residues. Trimming removed 7 bases from V and 5 bases from J; junction bases left unmatched: 10. CDR1 and CDR2 from the germline V gene are SQVTM and ANQGSEA. CDR3 sequence reads: CSALTGGNLETQYF. CDR3 bases: TGCAGCGCTCTGACAGGGGGCAACCTTGAGACCCAGTACTTC.

The rearrangement uses TRBV12-3 or TRBV12-4 and TRBJ2-2; D possibly corresponds to TRBD1 (7 bases). V was cut by 5 bases and J by 5 bases, with 12 bases left in between. The CDR3 contains 14 residues. For the CDR3, the DNA is TGTGCCAGCAGTACCCAGGGGGGAACCGGGGAGCTGTTTTTT. Its translation is CASSTQGGTGELFF.

This clonotype was seen a handful of times. The chain recombines TRBV20-1 with TRBJ2-4; 9 nucleotides line up with TRBD1. This CDR3 contains 15 residues. V trimming: 3 bases; J trimming: 7 bases; junction bases outside the gene matches: 10. Germline CDR1 and CDR2: DFQATT and SNEGSKA (reference sequence). CDR3 in amino acids: CSASPMGQGLNIQYF. The CDR3 DNA reads TGCAGTGCTAGCCCGATGGGACAGGGTTTGAACATTCAGTACTTC.

The chain uses TRBV27 and TRBJ2-3; 11 nucleotides agree with TRBD2. The germline V gene has CDR1 MNHEY and CDR2 SMNVEV (reference sequence). This CDR3 has 15 amino acids. Trimming cost V 5 bases and J 1 base; bases outside gene matches: 2. Here the CDR3 reads CASSRLAGRTDTQYF. The CDR3 nucleotides read TGTGCCAGCAGTCGACTAGCGGGACGCACAGATACGCAGTATTTT.

In this sample, this clonotype turned up a few times. This rearrangement joins TRBV29-1 to TRBJ2-1; 8 bases line up with TRBD2. From germline, CDR1 is SQVTM and CDR2 ANQGSEA. This CDR3 has 14 amino acids. V was pared by 8 bases and J by 6 bases, with 12 bases of the junction left unmatched. The CDR3 DNA sequence: TGCAGCACCCTAACGGGAGGGCCGGGCAATGAGCAGTTCTTC. Its translation: CSTLTGGPGNEQFF.

The chain uses TRBV7-9 and TRBJ1-2; D not resolved. This CDR3 is built from 12 residues. Germline V lookup: CDR1 SEHNR, CDR2 FQNEAQ (reference sequence). Trimming took off 5 bases at V and 6 bases at J, with 10 bases between the two ends. The CDR3 DNA follows: TGTGCCAGCAGCCCCCGAGGCCATGGCTACACCTTC. This translates into CASSPRGHGYTF.

This chain connects TRBV4-1 to TRBJ2-7; D ambiguous. The V end was cut by 6 bases, the J end by 1 base, with 19 bases between. Germline V CDR1 and CDR2: MGHRA, YSYEKL. The CDR3 loop spans 16 amino acids. CDR3 protein: CASRPLDVKDSYEQYF. CDR3 DNA sequence: TGCGCCAGCAGACCTCTGGACGTGAAAGATTCCTACGAGCAGTACTTC.